The present entry profiles one T cell receptor beta chain with its context. Germline V gene lookup returns CDR1 SGHRS and CDR2 YFSETQ. The V end was cut by 4 bases, the J end by 5 bases, with 15 bases between. This CDR3 has 15 residues. The data are from a study of blood T cell repertoires in COVID-19. About the research overall: Donors in the United States, Italy and Spain gave samples during acute or convalescent COVID-19. Nucleic acid was either cDNA or gDNA, and it came from T cells, B-cell-depleted T cells, or PBMCs.

Source study methods: Amplified reference gene primers provided the basis for estimating nucleated cell counts. Produced via immunoSEQ multiplex PCR; TCRdb's table is partial and in-frame only. V and J calls and clone size are given by that table; D and trimming were obtained from the DNA. The data show approximately 160,000 clones, 76% seen once. The receptor was isolated from a woman over 75 with acute or convalescent COVID-19. The material sequenced was peripheral blood. The chain has TRBV5-1 and TRBJ1-4; D is perhaps TRBD1 (5 bases). The CDR3 DNA follows: TGCGCCAGCAGCCCCCCCGGGGGAAGAAATGAAAAACTGTTTTTT. Its translation: CASSPPGGRNEKLFF.